This T cell receptor (beta chain) appears in the sequencing data of a study of OX40 agonist ivuxolimab in advanced cancers. Whole-study context: Cohort: 80% to 85% men, mean age about 62, aged roughly 23 to 79. Three patients responded partially, comprising one with hepatocellular carcinoma and two with cutaneous melanoma.

V lost 4 bases and J lost 1; bases outside the gene matches: 2. The CDR3 extends over 16 amino acids. CDR1 WNHNN and CDR2 SYGVQD come from the germline V gene (reference sequence). Enrollment shut out patients with autoimmune disease history or systemic immunosuppression. The data were produced by immunoSEQ multiplex PCR, yet TCRdb's version contains in-frame clones alone and is incomplete. The repertoire holds fewer than 50,000 clones, 60% to 85% seen once, with around an eighth in the top ten. The sample holds a few counts of this clone. This receptor was identified in an adult with an advanced solid tumor such as melanoma, head and neck, liver or kidney cancer. This chain uses TRBV10-1 with TRBJ2-3, with TRBD2 matching 13 bases. The starting material was CD4+ or CD8+ T cells sorted from blood, obtained in a trial of the OX40 agonist ivuxolimab. Written as DNA, the CDR3 is TGCGCCAGCAGTGCCGGGACTAGCGGGGGCACAGATACGCAGTATTTT. It specifies CASSAGTSGGTDTQYF.